The source of this T cell receptor beta chain is a study of identical twins. General study results and limits: Insertions were fewer in abundant cord blood beta clonotypes, whereas memory repertoires showed none of this pattern.

This clonotype was seen a few times. Its antigen is not identified. TCRdb recomputed calls from the 5' RACE reads with MiXCR, one row per CDR3 protein. The sample shows around 1.7 million distinct CDR3 sequences, more than 30% of them seen only once. The sequence came from a newborn girl in good health. Material for sequencing was cord blood.

CDR3 in DNA: TGTGCCAGCAGTTACGCCCAGACAGGGGGAGGGGTAGCCAAAAACATTCAGTACTTC. Translated: CASSYAQTGGGVAKNIQYF. The gene calls are TRBV6-5 and TRBJ2-4; the match to TRBD1 covers 9 bases. Germline V gene data show CDR1 as MNHEY and CDR2 as SVGAGI. The length of the CDR3 is 19 residues. The J segment lost 0 bases and the V segment lost 2 bases, leaving 11 bases of the junction unmatched.